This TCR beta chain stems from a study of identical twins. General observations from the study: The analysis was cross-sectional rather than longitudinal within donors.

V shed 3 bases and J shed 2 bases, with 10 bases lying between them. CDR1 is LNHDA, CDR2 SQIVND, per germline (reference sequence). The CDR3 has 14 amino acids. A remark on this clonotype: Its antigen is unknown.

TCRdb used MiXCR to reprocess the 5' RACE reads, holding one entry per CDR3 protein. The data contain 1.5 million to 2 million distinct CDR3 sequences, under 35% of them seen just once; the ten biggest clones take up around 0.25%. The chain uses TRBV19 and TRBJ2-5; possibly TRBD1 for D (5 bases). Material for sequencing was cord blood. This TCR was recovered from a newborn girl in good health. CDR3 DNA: TGTGCCAGTAGTATGGCAGGGCAGCAAGAGACCCAGTACTTC. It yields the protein CASSMAGQQETQYF.